These 5 T cell receptor beta chains were all obtained from the same sample, sequenced in a study of shared clonotypes between healthy human individuals. Assay used: immunoSEQ multiplex PCR; TCRdb lists only in-frame clones, some missing. The repertoire includes 2 million or so clones, over 85% of them detected once, and approximately 0.13% sits in the top ten. What was sequenced was naive CD4+ T cells sorted from blood. The subset here: CD45RA+ positively selected. Receptors were obtained from a man younger than 35 in good health.

This clone has only one observation. The gene calls are TRBV5-4 and TRBJ1-6; 7 positions match TRBD1. The CDR3 is 16 amino acids. The V gene's germline CDR1 is SGHNT and CDR2 YYREEE (reference sequence). The V and J ends lost 0 bases and 8 bases, in that order; junction bases with no gene match: 8. CDR3 sequence (DNA): TGTGCCAGCAGCTTGGTAGGGGGCGCTTTTGATTCACCCCTCCACTTT. This sequence encodes CASSLVGGAFDSPLHF.

V is TRBV25-1 and J is TRBJ2-7; 13 nucleotides agree with TRBD2. Germline loops: CDR1 MGHDK, CDR2 SYGVNS. The CDR3 has 13 residues. V lost 7 bases to trimming and J lost 7 bases; unmatched junction nucleotides: 4. CDR3: CASTPGLAGEQYF. The CDR3 DNA sequence: TGTGCCAGCACGCCGGGACTAGCGGGGGAGCAGTACTTC.

This sequence joins TRBV18 and TRBJ2-7; D ambiguous. V lost 0 bases and J lost 3, with 12 bases in between. The CDR3 is 15 residues long. Germline loops: CDR1 KGHSH, CDR2 LQKENI. The CDR3 DNA reads as TGTGCCAGCTCACCACCCGGCGAGTCCGGCTACGAGCAGTACTTC. Its protein is CASSPPGESGYEQYF.

Note on this clone: One junction end disagrees with the germline gene, perhaps due to a read error. The chain carries TRBV7-2 and TRBJ1-1; 8 bases are shared with TRBD1. Germline V gene lookup returns CDR1 SGHTA and CDR2 FQGNSA. There are 14 residues in the CDR3. The CDR3 sequence: CASTRTGMDTEAFF. The DNA of the CDR3 is TGTGCCAGCACCCGGACAGGGATGGACACCGAAGCTTTCTTT.

V gene TRBV5-1 combines with J gene TRBJ1-4; 8 bases align to TRBD1. The CDR3 runs to 14 residues. V lost 5 bases and J lost 3; bases outside the gene matches: 3. Germline loops: CDR1 SGHRS, CDR2 YFSETQ. The CDR3 DNA follows: TGCGCCAGCAGGACAGGGGCTTCTAATGAAAAACTGTTTTTT. Amino acids: CASRTGASNEKLFF.